The following is a T cell receptor beta chain sequence with its context. V shed 3 bases, J shed 8 bases, and the junction held 13 bases outside the gene matches. CDR1 and CDR2 from the germline V gene are DFQATT and SNEGSKA (reference sequence). CDR3 length equals 16 residues. Sequenced by immunoSEQ multiplex PCR; TCRdb stores in-frame clones only, minus some. The sample consists of 250,000 to 300,000 clones, around 81% of them appearing once. This sample was included in a study of blood T cell repertoires in COVID-19. On the study more broadly: Researchers got acute and convalescent COVID-19 samples from the United States, Italy and Spain.

The chain combines TRBV20-1 with TRBJ1-2, with TRBD1 matching over 12 bases. Sequenced input: peripheral blood. The receptor's source is a woman aged 55-69 years with active or convalescent COVID-19. In DNA, the CDR3 is TGCAGTGCTAGTGGGGACAGGGGGCCAGGTAGTCTCGGCTACACCTTC. Encoded protein: CSASGDRGPGSLGYTF.